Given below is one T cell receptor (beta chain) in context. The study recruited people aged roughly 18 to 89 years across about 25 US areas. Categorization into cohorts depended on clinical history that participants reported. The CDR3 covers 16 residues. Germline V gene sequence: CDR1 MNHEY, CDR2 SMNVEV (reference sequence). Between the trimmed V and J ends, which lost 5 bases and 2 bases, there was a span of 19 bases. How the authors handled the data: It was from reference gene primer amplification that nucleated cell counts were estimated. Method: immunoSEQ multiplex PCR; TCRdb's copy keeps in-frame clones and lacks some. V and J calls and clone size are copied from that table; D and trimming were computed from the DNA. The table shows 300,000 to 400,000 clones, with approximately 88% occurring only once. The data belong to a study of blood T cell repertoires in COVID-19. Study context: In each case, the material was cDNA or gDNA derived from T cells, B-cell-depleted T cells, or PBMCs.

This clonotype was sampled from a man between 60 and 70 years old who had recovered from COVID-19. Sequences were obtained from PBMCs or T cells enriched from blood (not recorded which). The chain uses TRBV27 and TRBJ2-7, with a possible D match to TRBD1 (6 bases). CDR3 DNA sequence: TGTGCCAGCAGTACATCTTCGGGACACTTTCCCTACGAGCAGTACTTC. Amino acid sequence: CASSTSSGHFPYEQYF.